Below, one T cell receptor beta chain is given with its context. Assay used: immunoSEQ multiplex PCR; TCRdb lists only in-frame clones, some missing. This table holds approximately 150,000 clones, 90% to 95% found once. This record comes from a study of T cell responses to AZD1222 COVID-19 vaccine. The CDR3 is 14 residues long. Unmatched junction bases numbered 1, after V lost 0 bases and J lost 3 bases. Per germline, CDR1 KGHSH and CDR2 LQKENI. The chain carries TRBV18 and TRBJ2-5; 7 bases fit TRBD1. This TCR came from an adult in good health. The sequences come from peripheral blood, collected on day 0 of AZD1222 vaccination. The CDR3 region has the DNA TGTGCCAGCTCACCACCCGGGACAGAAGAGACCCAGTACTTC. Translated: CASSPPGTEETQYF.